This T cell receptor beta chain was obtained from a study of OX40 agonist ivuxolimab in advanced cancers. Germline V CDR1 and CDR2: MNHEY, SVGAGI. The germline V and J ends were trimmed by 0 bases and 4 bases, with 7 bases remaining between them. The CDR3 loop spans 14 amino acids. Libraries were prepared by immunoSEQ multiplex PCR; TCRdb keeps only in-frame clonotypes and omits some of them. The data show approximately 61,000 clones, roughly 90% seen once. Sample: CD4+ or CD8+ T cells sorted from blood, taken in a trial of the OX40 agonist ivuxolimab. This chain uses TRBV6-5 with TRBJ1-5; maybe TRBD1 (5 bases). The TCR comes from an adult with an advanced solid tumor such as melanoma, head and neck, liver or kidney cancer. The CDR3 here is CASSYSEGNQPQHF. CDR3 coding DNA: TGTGCCAGCAGTTACTCCGAGGGGAATCAGCCCCAGCATTTT.